The entry that follows covers one T cell receptor (beta chain) sequence. Assay used: immunoSEQ multiplex PCR; TCRdb lists only in-frame clones, some missing. The sample holds approximately 300,000 clones; roughly 89% are singletons and the top ten take roughly 1%. Seattle's enrolled individuals joined amid active infection and were then monitored longitudinally. This sample is part of a study of blood T cell repertoires in COVID-19. Looking at the study overall: There were acute and convalescent COVID-19 samples, and they came from the United States, Italy and Spain.

The V and J ends lost 2 bases and 6 bases, in that order; junction bases with no gene match: 15. The CDR3 has 17 residues. Germline V gives CDR1 SGHDT, CDR2 YYEEEE. This TCR derives from a woman aged 40 to 55 with COVID-19, enrolled during active disease. Sequencing used peripheral blood. The chain has TRBV5-6 and TRBJ1-2; 8 bases fit TRBD1. The CDR3 region has the DNA TGTGCCAGCAGCTTTCCCGGGACAGGCTTGATTTTAGATGGCTACACCTTC. Translating it yields CASSFPGTGLILDGYTF.